This T cell receptor (beta chain) was sequenced in a study of identifying expanded T cells in peripheral blood. Here immunoSEQ multiplex PCR was the method, and the copy in TCRdb shows in-frame clones only, minus some. The repertoire holds 120,000 or so clones, with about 80% as singletons. A remark on this clone: Its antigen remains unknown. Other DNA sequences within the sample encode an identical CDR3.

Collection occurred without any documented infections or immune events in donors. V lost 2 bases, J lost 0 bases, and 4 bases lay in between. The CDR3 consists of 13 residues. The germline CDR1 and CDR2 sequences are LNHDA and SQIVND (reference sequence). Study results and caveats: Clone count variance between approximately 2-week samples rose with total template count. Technical replicates showed roughly 1.2 changed clones; roughly two weeks roughly 16; four weeks 19.

The V and J genes are TRBV19 and TRBJ1-1; D remains ambiguous. The sequenced sample consisted of blood. This receptor was identified in a person aged 18 to 75 in good health. The CDR3 DNA sequence: TGTGCCAGTAGTATATCGGTGAACACTGAAGCTTTCTTT. This translates into CASSISVNTEAFF.